Listed below are T cell receptor beta chains from one sample, sequenced in a study of read filtering for tumor transcriptome and immune sequencing. TCRdb processed the reads anew with MiXCR; each CDR3 protein has one entry. This sample carries some 50,000 distinct CDR3 sequences, around 19% of them seen once, and the ten largest clones take 37%. Sequencing was performed on a population of CD138-negative cells sorted from bone marrow. The origin of the receptors is a donor aged 40 or over with multiple myeloma. CDR3s include the opening cysteine and the closing phenylalanine or tryptophan. D genes are given only for firm matches. The size field reads once, few or many counts, or a class when the clone is expanded.

V gene	D gene	J gene	clone size	CDR3 DNA	CDR3 protein
TRBV20-1	.	TRBJ2-3	many	TGCAGTGCAAAGGCCGACACAGATACGCAGTATTTT	CSAKADTDTQYF
TRBV7-9	.	TRBJ2-7	many	TGTGCCAGCAGCTCCGAATCGGGCTTCTCCTACGAGCAGTACTTC	CASSSESGFSYEQYF
TRBV29-1	.	TRBJ1-1	many	TGCAGCTTACTCTCGGCAGGGAACACTGAAGCTTTCTTT	CSLLSAGNTEAFF
TRBV7-9	TRBD2	TRBJ2-1	medium-sized	TGTGCCACCCAGGGAGCAAGCGGGGAGGGCCTTGGGAATGAGCAGTTCTTC	CATQGASGEGLGNEQFF
TRBV2	.	TRBJ1-4	many	TGTGCCAGCAGTGTGGCAGGGGCAACTAATTTTGAAAAACTGTTTTTT	CASSVAGATNFEKLFF
TRBV2	.	TRBJ1-5	few	TGTGCCAGCAGTGAAAGGACGGGAAATCAGCCCCAGCATTTT	CASSERTGNQPQHF
TRBV4-1	.	TRBJ1-1	few	TGCGCCAGCAGCCAAAGCCTCGGGGTTAACACTGAAGCTTTCTTT	CASSQSLGVNTEAFF
TRBV5-1	TRBD2	TRBJ2-1	many	TGCGCCAGCAGCTTGGCCACGACTAGCGGGACCTACAATGAGCAGTTCTTC	CASSLATTSGTYNEQFF
TRBV7-6	.	TRBJ1-1	many	TGTGCCAGCAGCTTAACTGGGGCTGAAGCTTTCTTT	CASSLTGAEAFF
TRBV12-3/TRBV12-4	TRBD2	TRBJ2-1	medium-sized	TGTGCCAGCAGTTTAGGGACTAGCGGCAATGAGCAGTTCTTC	CASSLGTSGNEQFF